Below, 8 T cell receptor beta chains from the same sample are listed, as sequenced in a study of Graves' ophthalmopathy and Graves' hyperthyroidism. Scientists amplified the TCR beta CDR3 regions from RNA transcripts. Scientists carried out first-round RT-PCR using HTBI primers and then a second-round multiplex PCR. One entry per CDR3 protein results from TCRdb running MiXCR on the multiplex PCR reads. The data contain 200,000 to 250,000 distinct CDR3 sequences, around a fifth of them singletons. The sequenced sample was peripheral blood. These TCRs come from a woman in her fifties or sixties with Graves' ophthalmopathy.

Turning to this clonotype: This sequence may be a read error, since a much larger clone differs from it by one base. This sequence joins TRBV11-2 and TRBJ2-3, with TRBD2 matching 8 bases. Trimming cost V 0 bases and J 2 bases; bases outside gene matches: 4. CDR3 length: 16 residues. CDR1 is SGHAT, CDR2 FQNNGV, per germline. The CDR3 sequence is CASSLDSGSDTDTQYF. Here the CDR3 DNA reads TGTGCCAGCAGCTTAGACAGCGGGAGCGACACAGATACGCAGTATTTT.

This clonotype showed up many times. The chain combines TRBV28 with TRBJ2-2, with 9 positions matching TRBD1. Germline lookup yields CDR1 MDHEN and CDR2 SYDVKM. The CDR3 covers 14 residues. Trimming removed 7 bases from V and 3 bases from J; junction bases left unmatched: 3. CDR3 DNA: TGTGCCAGCACCACAGGGGGCTACACCGGGGAGCTGTTTTTT. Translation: CASTTGGYTGELFF.

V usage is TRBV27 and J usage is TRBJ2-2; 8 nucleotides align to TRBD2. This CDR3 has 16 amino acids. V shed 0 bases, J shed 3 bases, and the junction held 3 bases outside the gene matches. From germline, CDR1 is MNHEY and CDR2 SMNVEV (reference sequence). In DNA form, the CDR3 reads TGTGCCAGCAGTTTATCATCCGGGGGGGACACCGGGGAGCTGTTTTTT. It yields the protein CASSLSSGGDTGELFF.

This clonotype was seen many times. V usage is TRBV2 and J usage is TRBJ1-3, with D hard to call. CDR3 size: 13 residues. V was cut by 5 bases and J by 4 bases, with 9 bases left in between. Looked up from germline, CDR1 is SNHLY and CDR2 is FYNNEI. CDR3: CASSPAGGNTIYF. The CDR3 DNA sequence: TGTGCCAGCAGTCCCGCAGGAGGAAACACCATATATTTT. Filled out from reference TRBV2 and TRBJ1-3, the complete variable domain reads EPEVTQTPSHQVTQMGQEVILRCVPISNHLYFYWYRQILGQKVEFLVSFYNNEISEKSEIFDDQFSVERPDGSNFTLKIRSTKLEDSAMYFCASSPAGGNTIYFGEGSWLTVV.

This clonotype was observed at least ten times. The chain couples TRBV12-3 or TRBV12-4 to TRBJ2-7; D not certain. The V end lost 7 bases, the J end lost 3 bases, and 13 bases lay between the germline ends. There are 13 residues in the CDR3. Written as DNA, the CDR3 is TGTGCCAGCACCCCGGGCGAAGTCTACGAGCAGTACTTC. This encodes CASTPGEVYEQYF.

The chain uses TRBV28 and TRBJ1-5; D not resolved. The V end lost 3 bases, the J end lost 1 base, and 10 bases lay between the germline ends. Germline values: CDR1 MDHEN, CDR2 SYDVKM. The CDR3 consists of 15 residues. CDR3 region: CASSFQTPSNQPQHF. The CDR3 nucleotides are TGTGCCAGCAGTTTTCAGACACCCAGCAATCAGCCCCAGCATTTT.

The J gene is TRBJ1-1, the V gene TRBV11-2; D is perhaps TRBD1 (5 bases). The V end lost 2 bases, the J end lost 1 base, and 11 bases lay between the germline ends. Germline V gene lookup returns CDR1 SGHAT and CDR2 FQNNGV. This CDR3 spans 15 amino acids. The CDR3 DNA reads TGTGCCAGCAGCTTATACGACAGAGCGAACACTGAAGCTTTCTTT. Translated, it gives CASSLYDRANTEAFF.

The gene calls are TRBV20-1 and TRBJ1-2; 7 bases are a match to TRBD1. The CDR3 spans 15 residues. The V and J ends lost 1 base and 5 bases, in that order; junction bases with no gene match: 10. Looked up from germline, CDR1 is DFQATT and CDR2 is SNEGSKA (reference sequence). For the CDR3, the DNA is TGCAGTGCTAGAGGGCGAGGACAGGCGATATATGGCTACACCTTC. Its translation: CSARGRGQAIYGYTF.